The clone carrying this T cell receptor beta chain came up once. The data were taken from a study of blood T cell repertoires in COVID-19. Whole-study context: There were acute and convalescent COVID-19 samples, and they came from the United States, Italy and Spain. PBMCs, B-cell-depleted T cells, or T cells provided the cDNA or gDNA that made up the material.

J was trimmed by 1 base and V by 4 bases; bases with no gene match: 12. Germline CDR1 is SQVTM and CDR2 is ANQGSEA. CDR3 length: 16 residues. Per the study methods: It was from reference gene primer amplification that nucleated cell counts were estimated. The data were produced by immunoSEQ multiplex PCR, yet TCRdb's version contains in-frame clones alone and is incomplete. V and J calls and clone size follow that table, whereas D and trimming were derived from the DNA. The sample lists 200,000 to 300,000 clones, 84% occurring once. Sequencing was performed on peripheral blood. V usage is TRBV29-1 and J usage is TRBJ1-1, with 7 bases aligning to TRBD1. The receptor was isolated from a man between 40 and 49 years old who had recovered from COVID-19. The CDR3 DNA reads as TGCAGCGTTGTCGGGACAGCCGATAGTGGGAACACTGAAGCTTTCTTT. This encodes CSVVGTADSGNTEAFF.